This TCR beta chain derives from a study of metastatic and nonmetastatic thyroid tumors. The entire patient cohort was treatment-naive prior to thyroid surgery. J lost 2 bases, V lost 1 base, and 2 bases had no gene match. Germline values: CDR1 MGHRA, CDR2 YSYEKL. This CDR3 spans 15 amino acids. In its sample, this clone was seen many times. From the PCR reads, TCRdb re-called clones with MiXCR. The data contain roughly 34,000 clones, 20% to 25% of them seen just once; the ten biggest clones take up over 2.5%. The sequencing input was tumor tissue. This TCR derives from a male donor with papillary thyroid cancer or a benign thyroid nodule (not recorded which). Some clones in this sample may be carry-over from other donors' samples. The chain has TRBV4-1 and TRBJ2-7; 10 bases fit TRBD2. The CDR3 nucleotides are TGCGCCAGCAGCCAAGGGACTAGCGGTGCCTACGAGCAGTACTTC. It encodes CASSQGTSGAYEQYF.